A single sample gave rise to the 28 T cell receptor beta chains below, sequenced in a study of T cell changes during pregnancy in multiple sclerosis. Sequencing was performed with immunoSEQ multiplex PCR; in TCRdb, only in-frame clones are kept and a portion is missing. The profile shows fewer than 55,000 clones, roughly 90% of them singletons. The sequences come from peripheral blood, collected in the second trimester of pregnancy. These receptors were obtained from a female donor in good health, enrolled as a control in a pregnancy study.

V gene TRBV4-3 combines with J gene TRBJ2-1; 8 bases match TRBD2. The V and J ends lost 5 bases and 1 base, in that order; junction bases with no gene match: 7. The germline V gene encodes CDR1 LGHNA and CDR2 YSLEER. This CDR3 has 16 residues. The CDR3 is CASSGRGGHSYNEQFF. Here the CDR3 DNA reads TGCGCCAGCAGCGGTCGGGGGGGGCATTCCTACAATGAGCAGTTCTTC.

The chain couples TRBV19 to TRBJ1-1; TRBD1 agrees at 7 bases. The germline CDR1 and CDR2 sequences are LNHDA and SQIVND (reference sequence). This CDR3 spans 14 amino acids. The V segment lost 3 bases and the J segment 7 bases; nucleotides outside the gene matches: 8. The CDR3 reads CASSIFGQAGEAFF. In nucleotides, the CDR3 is TGTGCCAGTAGTATTTTTGGACAGGCGGGTGAAGCTTTCTTT. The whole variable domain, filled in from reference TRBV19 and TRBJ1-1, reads DGGITQSPKYLFRKEGQNVTLSCEQNLNHDAMYWYRQDPGQGLRLIYYSQIVNDFQKGDIAEGYSVSREKKESFPLTVTSAQKNPTAFYLCASSIFGQAGEAFFGQGTRLTVV.

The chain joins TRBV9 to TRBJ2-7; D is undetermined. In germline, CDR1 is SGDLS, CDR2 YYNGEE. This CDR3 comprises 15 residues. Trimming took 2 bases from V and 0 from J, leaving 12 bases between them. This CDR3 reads CASSVHGQSSYEQYF. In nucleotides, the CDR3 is TGTGCCAGCAGCGTTCATGGGCAGAGCTCCTACGAGCAGTACTTC.

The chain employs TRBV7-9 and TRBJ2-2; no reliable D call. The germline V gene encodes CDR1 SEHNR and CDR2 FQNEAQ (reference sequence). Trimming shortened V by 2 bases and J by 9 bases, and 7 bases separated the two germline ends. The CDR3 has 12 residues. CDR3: CASSLLLRELFF. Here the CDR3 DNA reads TGTGCCAGCAGCTTATTACTTAGGGAGCTGTTTTTT.

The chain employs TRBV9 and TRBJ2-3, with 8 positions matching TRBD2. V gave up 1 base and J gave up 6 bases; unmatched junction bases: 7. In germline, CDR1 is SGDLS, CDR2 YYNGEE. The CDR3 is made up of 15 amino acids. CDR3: CASSVTGGAWDTQYF. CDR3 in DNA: TGTGCCAGCAGCGTAACCGGGGGGGCCTGGGATACGCAGTATTTT.

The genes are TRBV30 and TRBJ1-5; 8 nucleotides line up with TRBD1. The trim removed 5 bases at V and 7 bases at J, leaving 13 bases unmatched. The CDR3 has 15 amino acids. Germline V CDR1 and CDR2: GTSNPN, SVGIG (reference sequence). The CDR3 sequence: CAWSPTHRGNQPQHF. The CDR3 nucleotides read TGTGCCTGGTCCCCCACCCACAGGGGGAACCAGCCCCAGCATTTT.

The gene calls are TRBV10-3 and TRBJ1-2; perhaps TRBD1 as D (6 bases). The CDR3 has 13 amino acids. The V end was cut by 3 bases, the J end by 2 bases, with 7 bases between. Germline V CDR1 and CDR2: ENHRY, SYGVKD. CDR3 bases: TGTGCCATCAGTGAAGACAGGAACTATGGCTACACCTTC. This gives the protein CAISEDRNYGYTF.

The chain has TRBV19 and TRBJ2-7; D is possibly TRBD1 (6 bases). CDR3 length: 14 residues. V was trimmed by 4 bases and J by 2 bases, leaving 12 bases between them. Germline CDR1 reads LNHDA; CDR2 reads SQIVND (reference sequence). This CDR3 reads CASSKTGATYEQYF. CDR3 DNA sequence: TGTGCCAGTAGTAAGACAGGTGCCACCTACGAGCAGTACTTC. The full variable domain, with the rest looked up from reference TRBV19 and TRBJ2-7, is DGGITQSPKYLFRKEGQNVTLSCEQNLNHDAMYWYRQDPGQGLRLIYYSQIVNDFQKGDIAEGYSVSREKKESFPLTVTSAQKNPTAFYLCASSKTGATYEQYFGPGTRLTVT.

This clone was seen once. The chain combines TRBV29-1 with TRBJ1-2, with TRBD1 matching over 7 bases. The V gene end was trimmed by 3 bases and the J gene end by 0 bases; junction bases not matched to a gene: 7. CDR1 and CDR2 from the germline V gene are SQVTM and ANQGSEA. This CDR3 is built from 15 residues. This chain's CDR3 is CSVDGGTASNYGYTF. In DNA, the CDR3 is TGCAGCGTTGATGGAGGGACAGCTTCTAACTATGGCTACACCTTC.

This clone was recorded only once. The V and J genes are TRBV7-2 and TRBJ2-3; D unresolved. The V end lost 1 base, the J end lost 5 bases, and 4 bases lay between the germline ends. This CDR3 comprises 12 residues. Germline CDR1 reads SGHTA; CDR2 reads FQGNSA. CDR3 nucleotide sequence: TGTGCCAGCAGCTTAGATATAGATACGCAGTATTTT. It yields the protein CASSLDIDTQYF.

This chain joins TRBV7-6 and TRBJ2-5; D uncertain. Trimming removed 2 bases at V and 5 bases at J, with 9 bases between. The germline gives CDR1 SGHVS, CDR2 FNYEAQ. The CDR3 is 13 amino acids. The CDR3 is CASSLLSWETQYF. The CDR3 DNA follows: TGTGCCAGCAGCTTATTGAGCTGGGAGACCCAGTACTTC.

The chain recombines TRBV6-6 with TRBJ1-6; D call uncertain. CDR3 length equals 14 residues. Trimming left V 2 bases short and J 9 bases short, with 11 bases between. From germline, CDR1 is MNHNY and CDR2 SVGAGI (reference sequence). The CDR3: CASSYVREGSPLHF. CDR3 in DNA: TGTGCCAGCAGTTACGTCCGGGAAGGTTCACCCCTCCACTTT.

This chain's CDR3 is CASSVSGTGGTEQYF. CDR3 nucleotides: TGTGCCAGCAGCGTCTCCGGGACAGGGGGCACCGAGCAGTACTTC. V usage is TRBV9 and J usage is TRBJ2-7, with 12 bases fitting TRBD1. The CDR3 runs 15 residues. CDR1 is SGDLS, CDR2 YYNGEE, per germline. Germline trimming cut 2 bases from V and 6 bases from J; bases unmatched to any gene: 6.

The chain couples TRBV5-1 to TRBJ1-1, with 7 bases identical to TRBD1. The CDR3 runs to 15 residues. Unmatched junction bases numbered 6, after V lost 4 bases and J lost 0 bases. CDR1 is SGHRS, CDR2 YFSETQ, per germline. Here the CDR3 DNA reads TGCGCCAGCAGCCCACAGACAGGGCTGAACACTGAAGCTTTCTTT. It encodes CASSPQTGLNTEAFF.

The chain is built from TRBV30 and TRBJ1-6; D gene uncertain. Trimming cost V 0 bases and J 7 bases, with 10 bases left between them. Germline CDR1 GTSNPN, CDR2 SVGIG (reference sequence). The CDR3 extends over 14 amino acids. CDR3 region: CAWSVSARNSPLHF. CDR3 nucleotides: TGTGCCTGGAGTGTCTCGGCGAGGAATTCACCCCTCCACTTT.

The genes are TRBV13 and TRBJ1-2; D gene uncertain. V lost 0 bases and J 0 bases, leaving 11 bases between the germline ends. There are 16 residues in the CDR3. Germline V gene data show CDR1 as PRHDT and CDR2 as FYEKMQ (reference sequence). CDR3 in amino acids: CASSLGRGVANYGYTF. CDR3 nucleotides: TGTGCCAGCAGCTTAGGCCGTGGAGTAGCTAACTATGGCTACACCTTC.

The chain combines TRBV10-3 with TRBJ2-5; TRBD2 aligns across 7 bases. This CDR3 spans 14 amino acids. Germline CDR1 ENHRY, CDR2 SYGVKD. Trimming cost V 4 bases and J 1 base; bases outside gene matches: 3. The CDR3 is CAISGEGTQETQYF. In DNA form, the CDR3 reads TGTGCCATCAGTGGGGAGGGTACCCAAGAGACCCAGTACTTC.

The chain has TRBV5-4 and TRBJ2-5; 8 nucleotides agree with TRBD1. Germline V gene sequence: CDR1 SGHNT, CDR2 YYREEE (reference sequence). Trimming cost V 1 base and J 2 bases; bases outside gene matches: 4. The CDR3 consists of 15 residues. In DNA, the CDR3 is TGTGCCAGCAGCTTGCCGGACAGGGTTCAAGAGACCCAGTACTTC. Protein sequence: CASSLPDRVQETQYF.

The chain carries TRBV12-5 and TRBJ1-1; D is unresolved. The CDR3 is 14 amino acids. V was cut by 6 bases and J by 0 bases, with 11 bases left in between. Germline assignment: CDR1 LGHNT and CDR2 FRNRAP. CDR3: CASGLQLLNTEAFF. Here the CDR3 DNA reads TGTGCTAGTGGCTTACAGCTGTTGAACACTGAAGCTTTCTTT. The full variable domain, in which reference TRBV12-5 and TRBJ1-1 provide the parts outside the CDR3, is DARVTQTPRHKVTEMGQEVTMRCQPILGHNTVFWYRQTMMQGLELLAYFRNRAPLDDSGMPKDRFSAEMPDATLATLKIQPSEPRDSAVYFCASGLQLLNTEAFFGQGTRLTVV.

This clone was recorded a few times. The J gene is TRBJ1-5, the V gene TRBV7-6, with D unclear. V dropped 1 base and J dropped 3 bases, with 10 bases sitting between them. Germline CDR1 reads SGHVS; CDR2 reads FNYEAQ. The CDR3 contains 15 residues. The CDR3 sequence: CASSLGGGFNQPQHF. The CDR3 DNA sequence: TGTGCCAGCAGCTTAGGTGGCGGATTCAATCAGCCCCAGCATTTT.

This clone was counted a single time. The CDR3 region is CASAPGGGETQYF. CDR3 coding DNA: TGTGCCAGCGCGCCAGGGGGCGGTGAGACCCAGTACTTC. The J gene is TRBJ2-5, the V gene TRBV27; 8 bases line up with TRBD1. Germline trimming cut 8 bases from V and 5 bases from J; bases unmatched to any gene: 7. CDR1 and CDR2 from the germline V gene are MNHEY and SMNVEV (reference sequence). This CDR3 spans 13 amino acids.

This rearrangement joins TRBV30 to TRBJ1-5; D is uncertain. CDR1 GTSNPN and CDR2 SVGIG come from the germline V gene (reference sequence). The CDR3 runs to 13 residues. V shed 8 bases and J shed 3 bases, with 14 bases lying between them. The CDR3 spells CATGWGANQPQHF. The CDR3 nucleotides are TGTGCCACCGGGTGGGGAGCCAATCAGCCCCAGCATTTT. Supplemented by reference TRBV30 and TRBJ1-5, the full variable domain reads SQTIHQWPATLVQPVGSPLSLECTVEGTSNPNLYWYRQAAGRGLQLLFYSVGIGQISSEVPQNLSASRPQDRQFILSSKKLLLSDSGFYLCATGWGANQPQHFGDGTRLSIL.

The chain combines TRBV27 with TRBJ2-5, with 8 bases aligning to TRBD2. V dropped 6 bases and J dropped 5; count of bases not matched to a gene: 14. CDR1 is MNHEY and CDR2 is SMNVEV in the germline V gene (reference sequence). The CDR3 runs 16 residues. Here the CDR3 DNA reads TGTGCCAGCAGCCCCTCGCAGCGGGGGAGTTGGGAGACCCAGTACTTC. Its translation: CASSPSQRGSWETQYF.

The CDR3 protein is CASSPPHLAGRYNEQFF. The CDR3, as DNA: TGTGCCAGCTCACCACCACACCTAGCGGGTCGGTACAATGAGCAGTTCTTC. This rearrangement joins TRBV18 to TRBJ2-1, with 8 bases matching TRBD2. The V gene end was trimmed by 0 bases and the J gene end by 4 bases; junction bases not matched to a gene: 8. Germline V lookup: CDR1 KGHSH, CDR2 LQKENI. This CDR3 is 17 amino acids long.

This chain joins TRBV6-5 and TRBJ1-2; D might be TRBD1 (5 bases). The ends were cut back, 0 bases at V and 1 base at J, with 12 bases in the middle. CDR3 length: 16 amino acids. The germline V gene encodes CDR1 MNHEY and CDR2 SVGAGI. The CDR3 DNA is TGTGCCAGCAGTTACTCGGGGGGGTCCCATAACTATGGCTACACCTTC. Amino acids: CASSYSGGSHNYGYTF.

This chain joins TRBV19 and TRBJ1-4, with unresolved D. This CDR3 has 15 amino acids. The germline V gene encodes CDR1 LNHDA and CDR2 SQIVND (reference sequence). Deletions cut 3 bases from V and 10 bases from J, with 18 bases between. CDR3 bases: TGTGCCAGTAGTATCGTTACCGGGGTCTATGGAAAACTGTTTTTT. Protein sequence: CASSIVTGVYGKLFF.

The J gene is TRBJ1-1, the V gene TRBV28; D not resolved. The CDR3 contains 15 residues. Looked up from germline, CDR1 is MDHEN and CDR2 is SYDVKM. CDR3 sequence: CGTQQRAGYYTEAFF. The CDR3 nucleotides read TGTGGCACACAGCAGAGGGCGGGGTATTACACTGAAGCTTTCTTT.

The CDR3 DNA follows: TGTGCCAGCAGCTTAGCGCGGGAGGGCCTCTACGAGCAGTACTTC. Protein product: CASSLAREGLYEQYF. The chain carries TRBV13 and TRBJ2-7, with 9 bases that match TRBD2. Germline V gives CDR1 PRHDT, CDR2 FYEKMQ (reference sequence). After removal of 1 base from V and 3 bases from J, the junction contained 4 bases not matched to a gene. The CDR3 spans 15 residues.